The 31 T cell receptor beta chains in this list originate from one sample, sequenced in a study of OX40 agonist ivuxolimab in advanced cancers. Libraries were prepared by immunoSEQ multiplex PCR; TCRdb keeps only in-frame clonotypes and omits some of them. The profile shows some 90,000 clones, approximately 92% of them singletons. This sample comprised CD4+ or CD8+ T cells sorted from blood, obtained in a trial of the OX40 agonist ivuxolimab. The receptors derive from an adult with an advanced solid tumor such as melanoma, head and neck, liver or kidney cancer.

The chain has TRBV11-2 and TRBJ2-3; 9 positions agree with TRBD1. The CDR3 is made up of 12 amino acids. V was pared by 8 bases and J by 11 bases, with 8 bases of the junction left unmatched. Germline lookup yields CDR1 SGHAT and CDR2 FQNNGV. The CDR3 loop is CASYGSGQGQYF. In nucleotides, the CDR3 is TGTGCCAGCTACGGATCGGGACAGGGGCAGTATTTT.

The chain links TRBV13 to TRBJ2-1, with TRBD2 matching over 11 bases. Trimming removed 5 bases from V and 4 bases from J; junction bases left unmatched: 7. CDR1 and CDR2 from the germline V gene are PRHDT and FYEKMQ (reference sequence). There are 16 residues in the CDR3. The CDR3: CASSVQLAGGYNEQFF. CDR3 sequence (DNA): TGTGCCAGCAGCGTCCAGTTAGCGGGGGGGTACAATGAGCAGTTCTTC.

The CDR3 loop reads CASSESLAGADTQYF. The DNA of the CDR3 is TGCGCCAGCAGTGAGTCCCTAGCGGGGGCAGATACGCAGTATTTT. The chain is built from TRBV10-2 and TRBJ2-3, with 10 bases aligning to TRBD2. CDR1 and CDR2 from the germline V gene are WSHSY and SAAADI. The CDR3 has 15 amino acids. V gave up 0 bases and J gave up 4 bases; unmatched junction bases: 1.

The rearrangement links TRBV6-6 to TRBJ2-1; tentatively, D is TRBD1 (5 bases). The CDR3 has 16 amino acids. With 7 bases removed from V and 5 bases from J, the gap between germline ends came to 21 bases. Germline CDR1 is MNHNY and CDR2 is SVGAGI (reference sequence). The CDR3 bases are TGTGCCAGCACTCAATGGGGCGGATCTAGTAACAATGAGCAGTTCTTC. This gives the protein CASTQWGGSSNNEQFF.

The chain carries TRBV6-1 and TRBJ1-3, with unresolved D. CDR1 is MNHNS, CDR2 SASEGT, per germline. The CDR3 is made up of 11 amino acids. V dropped 8 bases and J dropped 4 bases, with 6 bases sitting between them. The chain's CDR3 is CASPVGNTIYF. The CDR3 DNA follows: TGTGCCAGCCCGGTGGGAAACACCATATATTTT.

The chain employs TRBV13 and TRBJ1-2; D remains ambiguous. Trimming stripped 0 bases from V and 6 bases from J, with 8 bases between. In germline, CDR1 is PRHDT, CDR2 FYEKMQ (reference sequence). This CDR3 is 13 amino acids long. For the CDR3, the DNA is TGTGCCAGCAGCTTAGGAAGGCGAAATGGCTACACCTTC. This encodes CASSLGRRNGYTF.

V usage is TRBV10-3 and J usage is TRBJ2-7; TRBD2 might be the D (5 bases). The CDR3 extends over 12 amino acids. V lost 0 bases and J lost 5, with 5 bases in between. Germline V lookup: CDR1 ENHRY, CDR2 SYGVKD. The CDR3 DNA reads TGTGCCATCAGTGAGTCGGGAGACGAGCAGTACTTC. It yields the protein CAISESGDEQYF.

The rearrangement uses TRBV4-3 and TRBJ1-3; unclear D gene. Trimming took 1 base from V and 0 from J, leaving 7 bases between them. Germline V CDR1 and CDR2: LGHNA, YSLEER. This CDR3 is 15 amino acids long. As DNA, the CDR3 is TGCGCCAGCAGCCAAGGGATAAGCTCTGGAAACACCATATATTTT. The encoded protein is CASSQGISSGNTIYF.

V is TRBV19 and J is TRBJ2-7; D may be TRBD2 (5 bases). Germline V lookup: CDR1 LNHDA, CDR2 SQIVND (reference sequence). Trimming removed 3 bases at V and 3 bases at J, with 12 bases between. The CDR3 contains 14 residues. The CDR3 DNA sequence: TGTGCCAGTAGTATCTCGCTAGCCCTCTACGAGCAGTACTTC. As protein: CASSISLALYEQYF.

Worth noting for this clone: The junction and the germline gene differ at one end; a read error may be behind it. The chain recombines TRBV9 with TRBJ1-2, with D perhaps TRBD1 (6 bases). Looked up from germline, CDR1 is SGDLS and CDR2 is YYNGEE. The CDR3 spans 12 residues. The CDR3 here is CASSSRDIPSEF. The CDR3 DNA follows: TGTGCCAGCAGTAGCCGGGACATACCTTCTGAGTTC.

In its sample, this clone was seen a few times. V gene TRBV7-3 combines with J gene TRBJ2-3; no firm D call. The V gene lost 5 bases and the J gene lost 1 base, with 10 bases spanning the gap. There are 14 residues in the CDR3. Germline V gene data show CDR1 as SGHTA and CDR2 as FQGTGA. CDR3 residues: CASSPIKGTDTQYF. For the CDR3, the DNA is TGTGCCAGCAGCCCGATTAAGGGCACAGATACGCAGTATTTT.

This sequence joins TRBV11-2 and TRBJ2-3; D not resolved. Trimming removed 1 base at V and 0 bases at J, with 8 bases between. Per the germline V gene, CDR1 is SGHAT and CDR2 is FQNNGV. The CDR3 length is 15 residues. CDR3 coding DNA: TGTGCCAGCAGCTTAGGCGGTACTAGCACAGATACGCAGTATTTT. Translated, it gives CASSLGGTSTDTQYF.

This clone was recorded a few times. The V and J genes are TRBV30 and TRBJ1-5, with D perhaps TRBD1 (6 bases). V gave up 1 base and J gave up 10 bases, with 14 bases separating them. Germline V gene data show CDR1 as GTSNPN and CDR2 as SVGIG (reference sequence). The CDR3 loop spans 13 amino acids. The CDR3 bases are TGTGCCTGGAGTGCGGGGGGCGCGGGTCCCCAGCATTTT. Protein product: CAWSAGGAGPQHF.

The chain recombines TRBV19 with TRBJ1-5, with 8 bases identical to TRBD1. The V segment lost 5 bases and the J segment 11 bases; nucleotides outside the gene matches: 14. This CDR3 region has 15 residues. Germline CDR1 reads LNHDA; CDR2 reads SQIVND (reference sequence). The CDR3 sequence: CASSSRPGQGRSQHF. In nucleotides, the CDR3 is TGTGCCAGTAGTTCCCGACCCGGACAGGGTCGTTCCCAGCATTTT.

The genes are TRBV9 and TRBJ2-3, with D unclear. The CDR3 loop spans 14 amino acids. Germline V gives CDR1 SGDLS, CDR2 YYNGEE. The ends were cut back, 0 bases at V and 1 base at J, with 6 bases in the middle. DNA of the CDR3: TGTGCCAGCAGCGTAGAACCAGGCACAGATACGCAGTATTTT. Protein sequence: CASSVEPGTDTQYF.

Comment on this clone: Within the sample, other DNA sequences also encode this same CDR3. V is TRBV9 and J is TRBJ2-2, with D unresolved. V dropped 2 bases and J dropped 2 bases, with 1 base sitting between them. The CDR3 has 12 residues. Germline values: CDR1 SGDLS, CDR2 YYNGEE. The CDR3 loop reads CASSVNTGELFF. The CDR3 DNA sequence: TGTGCCAGCAGCGTTAACACCGGGGAGCTGTTTTTT.

CDR3 region: CASSLGTGAYEQYF. CDR3 bases: TGTGCCAGCAGCTTGGGGACAGGGGCCTACGAGCAGTACTTC. The genes are TRBV5-5 and TRBJ2-7; TRBD1 matches at 9 bases. The V and J ends lost 0 bases and 2 bases, in that order; junction bases with no gene match: 0. CDR3 length: 14 residues. Germline CDR1 SGHKS, CDR2 YYEKEE (reference sequence).

The chain carries TRBV19 and TRBJ2-7; the match to TRBD2 covers 9 bases. CDR1 is LNHDA, CDR2 SQIVND, per germline (reference sequence). This CDR3 contains 15 residues. The junction had 9 bases not matched to a gene; V was cut back by 5 bases and J by 4 bases. CDR3 sequence (DNA): TGTGCCAGTAGTCCCGGTGGGAGCGGGAGGTACGAGCAGTACTTC. This sequence encodes CASSPGGSGRYEQYF.

The gene calls are TRBV30 and TRBJ1-3; D unclear. Germline V CDR1 and CDR2: GTSNPN, SVGIG (reference sequence). V gave up 2 bases and J gave up 0 bases, with 11 bases separating them. This CDR3 is 15 amino acids long. The CDR3 loop reads CAWSLDGSSGNTIYF. The CDR3 region has the DNA TGTGCCTGGAGTTTGGACGGCAGCTCTGGAAACACCATATATTTT.

This clone appeared a single time. The chain combines TRBV7-6 with TRBJ2-6; 8 bases align to TRBD1. V lost 5 bases to trimming and J lost 0 bases; unmatched junction nucleotides: 12. Per the germline V gene, CDR1 is SGHVS and CDR2 is FNYEAQ. This CDR3 is built from 19 residues. The CDR3 DNA sequence: TGTGCCAGCAGCCGCAAGGGGGGACAGGAAAACTCTGGGGCCAACGTCCTGACTTTC. The encoded protein is CASSRKGGQENSGANVLTF.

The chain employs TRBV27 and TRBJ1-2; D might be TRBD1 (6 bases). V lost 3 bases to trimming and J lost 5 bases, with 19 bases between them. The CDR3 covers 16 residues. Germline lookup yields CDR1 MNHEY and CDR2 SMNVEV (reference sequence). The CDR3 DNA sequence: TGTGCCAGCAGTTTCCGCTCGACGGGGGGCTGGTATGGCTACACCTTC. Protein product: CASSFRSTGGWYGYTF.

The rearrangement uses TRBV4-1 and TRBJ1-3, with D maybe TRBD1 (6 bases). From germline, CDR1 is MGHRA and CDR2 YSYEKL. This CDR3 region has 21 residues. V was clipped by 2 bases and J by 2 bases, with 28 bases between them. The CDR3 protein is CASSQKGASGQPYLPGNTIYF. CDR3 sequence (DNA): TGCGCCAGCAGCCAAAAAGGGGCGAGCGGACAGCCCTACCTCCCTGGAAACACCATATATTTT.

The CDR3 spells CASSSPYGYTF. The CDR3 nucleotides read TGTGCCAGCAGCTCGCCCTATGGCTACACCTTC. This rearrangement joins TRBV5-6 to TRBJ1-2; D gene uncertain. Germline V gene sequence: CDR1 SGHDT, CDR2 YYEEEE. The V end was cut by 3 bases, the J end by 4 bases, with 4 bases between. The CDR3 loop spans 11 amino acids.

The rearrangement uses TRBV5-6 and TRBJ2-5, with 14 bases matching TRBD2. The CDR3 sequence is 15 residues long. Germline V gene data show CDR1 as SGHDT and CDR2 as YYEEEE. With 3 bases clipped from V and 7 bases from J, the junction kept 5 bases outside the gene matches. The CDR3 nucleotides are TGTGCCAGCAGCTCCGGGACTAGCGGGGGTGGGACCCAGTACTTC. Its translation: CASSSGTSGGGTQYF.

The CDR3 is CASSQDRVEQYF. The DNA of the CDR3 is TGCGCCAGCAGCCAAGACAGGGTCGAGCAGTACTTC. V and J are TRBV4-1 and TRBJ2-7, with TRBD1 as a possible D gene (5 bases). Trimming cost V 0 bases and J 6 bases, with 6 bases left between them. CDR1 is MGHRA and CDR2 is YSYEKL in the germline V gene. The CDR3 sequence is 12 residues long.

This rearrangement joins TRBV7-9 to TRBJ2-1; TRBD1 might be the D (6 bases). V lost 1 base to trimming and J lost 8 bases, with 18 bases between them. The CDR3 runs to 16 residues. Per germline, CDR1 SEHNR and CDR2 FQNEAQ (reference sequence). CDR3 protein: CASSLGSRGPGHEQFF. The CDR3 DNA reads as TGTGCCAGCAGCTTAGGTAGCAGGGGACCTGGGCATGAGCAGTTCTTC. Based on the CDR3 plus reference TRBV7-9 and TRBJ2-1, the full variable domain is DTGVSQNPRHKITKRGQNVTFRCDPISEHNRLYWYRQTLGQGPEFLTYFQNEAQLEKSRLLSDRFSAERPKGSFSTLEIQRTEQGDSAMYLCASSLGSRGPGHEQFFGPGTRLTVL.

The rearrangement uses TRBV29-1 and TRBJ2-7, with TRBD1 matching 7 bases. Germline V gene sequence: CDR1 SQVTM, CDR2 ANQGSEA. Trimming took 5 bases from V and 3 from J; bases not matched to a gene: 7. The CDR3 extends over 13 amino acids. The DNA for the CDR3 is TGCAGCGTTCCGGGACAGCAACGCTACGAGCAGTACTTC. Translation: CSVPGQQRYEQYF.

The V gene is TRBV4-3, the J gene TRBJ1-2; D gene ambiguous. From germline, CDR1 is LGHNA and CDR2 YSLEER. This CDR3 has 17 amino acids. Trimming cost V 0 bases and J 0 bases, with 14 bases left between them. The CDR3 region is CASSQDKPEVPNYGYTF. CDR3 in DNA: TGCGCCAGCAGCCAAGATAAGCCTGAAGTCCCTAACTATGGCTACACCTTC.

The CDR3, as DNA: TGTGCCAGCAGCGTCCAGGGAAGCCAAGAGACCCAGTACTTC. This codes for CASSVQGSQETQYF. The rearrangement uses TRBV9 and TRBJ2-5; D is perhaps TRBD1 (5 bases). The germline gives CDR1 SGDLS, CDR2 YYNGEE. Trimming took off 2 bases at V and 1 base at J, with 9 bases between the two ends. The CDR3 loop spans 14 amino acids.

This clone was detected only once. V is TRBV27 and J is TRBJ1-2; TRBD1 matches 10 bases. Germline V gene data show CDR1 as MNHEY and CDR2 as SMNVEV (reference sequence). J gave up 6 bases and V 3 bases, and 7 bases lay outside the gene matches. The CDR3 sequence is 15 residues long. The CDR3 protein is CASSLRQGAVDGYTF. Here the CDR3 DNA reads TGTGCCAGCAGTTTGAGACAGGGGGCGGTGGATGGCTACACCTTC.

This chain connects TRBV2 to TRBJ2-7; 14 bases map to TRBD2. With 8 bases clipped from V and 7 bases from J, the junction kept 7 bases outside the gene matches. The CDR3 contains 14 residues. Germline lookup yields CDR1 SNHLY and CDR2 FYNNEI. The CDR3 DNA reads TGTGCCAGCTGGCCCGGGACTAGCGGGAGAGAGCAGTACTTC. Translation: CASWPGTSGREQYF.